Below are 12 T cell receptor beta chains sequenced from a single sample in a study of OX40 agonist ivuxolimab in advanced cancers. The protocol was immunoSEQ multiplex PCR, while the TCRdb copy is restricted to in-frame clones and leaves out a portion. The table includes about 35,000 clones, more than 65% detected once. The source was CD4+ or CD8+ T cells sorted from blood, collected in a trial of the OX40 agonist ivuxolimab. The source of these receptors is an adult with an advanced solid tumor such as melanoma, head and neck, liver or kidney cancer.

In its sample, this clone was seen a few times. The chain is built from TRBV5-8 and TRBJ1-6, with 8 bases fitting TRBD1. CDR3 length equals 14 residues. V shed 3 bases and J 8 bases; nucleotides not matched to a gene: 4. CDR1 is SGHTS and CDR2 is YDEGEE in the germline V gene. The CDR3 region has the DNA TGTGCCAGCAGCTACGCGACAGGGGATTCACCCCTCCACTTT. Its translation is CASSYATGDSPLHF.

This clone turned up a few times. V gene TRBV15 combines with J gene TRBJ1-1; D is unresolved. The germline V gene encodes CDR1 LNHNV and CDR2 YYDKDF (reference sequence). The CDR3 is 16 residues long. V was cut by 0 bases and J by 0 bases, with 11 bases left in between. The chain's CDR3 is CATSRDSTRLNTEAFF. The CDR3 coding sequence is TGTGCCACCAGCAGAGATTCGACACGACTGAACACTGAAGCTTTCTTT.

This clone was picked up a small number of times. The chain combines TRBV19 with TRBJ1-1, with D tentatively TRBD1 (6 bases). The CDR3 is made up of 14 amino acids. V was trimmed by 1 base and J by 5 bases, leaving 11 bases between them. Germline lookup yields CDR1 LNHDA and CDR2 SQIVND (reference sequence). Here the CDR3 reads CASSIGGLGTEAFF. In DNA, the CDR3 is TGTGCCAGTAGTATAGGGGGGCTGGGGACTGAAGCTTTCTTT.

The chain has TRBV19 and TRBJ2-1; 9 nucleotides line up with TRBD2. Trimming cost V 4 bases and J 8 bases; bases outside gene matches: 9. The CDR3 spans 15 residues. Germline-derived CDR1 and CDR2 are LNHDA and SQIVND (reference sequence). CDR3 nucleotides: TGTGCCAGTAGTACCAGCGGACTAGCGCGAGATGAGCAGTTCTTC. Translation gives CASSTSGLARDEQFF. Full variable domain (outside the CDR3, taken from reference TRBV19 and TRBJ2-1): DGGITQSPKYLFRKEGQNVTLSCEQNLNHDAMYWYRQDPGQGLRLIYYSQIVNDFQKGDIAEGYSVSREKKESFPLTVTSAQKNPTAFYLCASSTSGLARDEQFFGPGTRLTVL.

The chain couples TRBV25-1 to TRBJ2-3, with a weak D call TRBD1 (6 bases). The germline V gene has CDR1 MGHDK and CDR2 SYGVNS. CDR3 length equals 15 residues. Deletions cut 5 bases from V and 0 bases from J, with 12 bases between. Written as DNA, the CDR3 is TGTGCCAGCAGTTCTACAGGGCATAGCACAGATACGCAGTATTTT. Its translation: CASSSTGHSTDTQYF.

The chain has TRBV6-1 and TRBJ1-1; TRBD1 might be the D (5 bases). The CDR3 spans 15 residues. The germline V gene encodes CDR1 MNHNS and CDR2 SASEGT. Trimming removed 2 bases at V and 1 base at J, with 11 bases between. Here the CDR3 reads CASSEPGRRNTEAFF. CDR3 nucleotides: TGTGCCAGCAGTGAACCGGGGCGTAGGAACACTGAAGCTTTCTTT.

This clone was seen once. The chain's CDR3 is CASSARRAEAETQYF. Written as DNA, the CDR3 is TGTGCCAGCAGTGCCCGGCGGGCTGAAGCGGAAACGCAGTATTTT. J is TRBJ2-3 and V is TRBV6-1; perhaps TRBD2 as D (5 bases). Germline CDR1 MNHNS, CDR2 SASEGT. Trimming removed 4 bases from V and 9 bases from J, with 20 bases in between. The CDR3 extends over 15 amino acids.

The chain is built from TRBV11-2 and TRBJ2-7; 10 nucleotides match TRBD1. The CDR3 extends over 16 amino acids. In germline, CDR1 is SGHAT, CDR2 FQNNGV. J was trimmed by 6 bases and V by 5 bases; bases with no gene match: 13. The DNA of the CDR3 is TGTGCCAGCAGCACTGCCCCGGGACAGGGGCTCCGCGAGCAGTACTTC. This encodes CASSTAPGQGLREQYF.

This chain uses TRBV7-8 with TRBJ2-7; TRBD2 matches at 12 bases. The trim removed 4 bases at V and 0 bases at J, leaving 16 bases unmatched. From germline, CDR1 is SGHVS and CDR2 FQNEAQ. CDR3 length: 20 amino acids. The CDR3 reads CASSSDKGGTSGGFSYEQYF. The CDR3 nucleotides are TGTGCCAGCAGCTCCGACAAGGGTGGAACTAGCGGGGGGTTCTCCTACGAGCAGTACTTC.

This sequence joins TRBV28 and TRBJ1-1; TRBD1 is a possible D gene (5 bases). CDR1 and CDR2 from the germline V gene are MDHEN and SYDVKM. V lost 6 bases, J lost 6 bases, and 14 bases lay in between. The CDR3 spans 13 residues. This chain's CDR3 is CASRRTGGAEAFF. The CDR3 DNA follows: TGTGCCAGCAGGCGCACGGGGGGGGCTGAAGCTTTCTTT. The complete variable domain, with remaining parts taken from reference TRBV28 and TRBJ1-1, reads DVKVTQSSRYLVKRTGEKVFLECVQDMDHENMFWYRQDPGLGLRLIYFSYDVKMKEKGDIPEGYSVSREKKERFSLILESASTNQTSMYLCASRRTGGAEAFFGQGTRLTVV.

Only a few counts were recorded for this clone. The chain joins TRBV2 to TRBJ1-1; no clear D. Germline CDR1 SNHLY, CDR2 FYNNEI. The CDR3 length is 16 residues. Trimming pared 3 bases from V and 2 bases from J, leaving 16 bases between. The CDR3 reads CASSDPPAGPNTEAFF. The CDR3 nucleotides are TGTGCCAGCAGTGATCCCCCCGCAGGCCCTAACACTGAAGCTTTCTTT.

This clone was detected only a few times. CDR3 in amino acids: CASSFSGDEQYF. The CDR3 DNA is TGCGCCAGCAGCTTTAGCGGGGACGAGCAGTACTTC. This chain joins TRBV5-1 and TRBJ2-7; 8 positions match TRBD2. There are 12 residues in the CDR3. The germline V gene has CDR1 SGHRS and CDR2 YFSETQ. The V and J ends lost 2 bases and 5 bases, in that order; junction bases with no gene match: 0.